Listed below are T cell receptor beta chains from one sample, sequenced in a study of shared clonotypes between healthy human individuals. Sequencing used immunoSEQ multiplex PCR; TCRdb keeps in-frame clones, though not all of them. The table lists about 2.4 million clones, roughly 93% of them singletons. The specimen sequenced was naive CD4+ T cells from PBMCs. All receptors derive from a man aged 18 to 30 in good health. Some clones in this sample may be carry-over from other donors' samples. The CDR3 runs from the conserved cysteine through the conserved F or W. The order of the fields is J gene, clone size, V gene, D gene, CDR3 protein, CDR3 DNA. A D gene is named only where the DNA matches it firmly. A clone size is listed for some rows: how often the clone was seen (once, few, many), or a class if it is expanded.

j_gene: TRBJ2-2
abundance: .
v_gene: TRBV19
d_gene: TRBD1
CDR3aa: CASHRGLNTGELFF
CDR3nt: TGTGCCAGTCACAGGGGGCTGAACACCGGGGAGCTGTTTTTT

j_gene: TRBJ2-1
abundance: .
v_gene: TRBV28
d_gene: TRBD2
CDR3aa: CASSFSPVWTSGSDEQFF
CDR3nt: TGTGCCAGCAGTTTTTCTCCGGTATGGACTAGCGGGAGTGATGAGCAGTTCTTC

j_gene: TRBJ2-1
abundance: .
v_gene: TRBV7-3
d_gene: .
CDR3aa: CASSLLWPEEQFF
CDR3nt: TGTGCCAGCAGCTTATTGTGGCCCGAGGAGCAGTTCTTC

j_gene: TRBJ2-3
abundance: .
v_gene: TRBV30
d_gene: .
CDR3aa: CAWSPSRVRGSTDTQYF
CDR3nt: TGTGCCTGGAGTCCGTCTCGGGTGAGGGGGAGCACAGATACGCAGTATTTT

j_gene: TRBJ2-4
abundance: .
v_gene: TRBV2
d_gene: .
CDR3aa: CASSVDGQNIQYF
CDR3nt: TGTGCCAGCAGCGTGGACGGACAAAACATTCAGTACTTC

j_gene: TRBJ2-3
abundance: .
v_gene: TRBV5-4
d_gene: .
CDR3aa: CASSLDRASGTDTQYF
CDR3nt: TGTGCCAGCAGCCTGGACCGTGCTAGCGGCACAGATACGCAGTATTTT

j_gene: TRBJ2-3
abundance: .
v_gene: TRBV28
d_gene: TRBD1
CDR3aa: CASSSWDRQTTDTQYF
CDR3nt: TGTGCCAGCAGTTCCTGGGACAGACAAACCACAGATACGCAGTATTTT

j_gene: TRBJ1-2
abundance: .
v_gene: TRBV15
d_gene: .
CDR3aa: CATSRVGAGSYGYTF
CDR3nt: TGTGCCACCAGCAGAGTTGGCGCAGGGTCCTATGGCTACACCTTC

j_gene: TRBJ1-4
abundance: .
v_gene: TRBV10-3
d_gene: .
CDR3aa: CAISESPPIREKLFF
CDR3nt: TGTGCCATCAGTGAGTCCCCCCCCATTCGGGAAAAACTGTTTTTT

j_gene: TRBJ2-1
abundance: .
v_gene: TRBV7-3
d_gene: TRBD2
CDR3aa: CASSLTGTSGRNEQFF
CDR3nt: TGTGCCAGCAGCCTCACCGGGACTAGCGGGAGAAATGAGCAGTTCTTC

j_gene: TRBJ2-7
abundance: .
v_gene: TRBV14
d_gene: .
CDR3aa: CASSQGLASEQYF
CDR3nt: TGTGCCAGCAGCCAAGGTCTAGCGAGTGAGCAGTACTTC

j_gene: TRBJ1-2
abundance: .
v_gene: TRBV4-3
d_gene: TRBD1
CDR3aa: CASSQGSTGGRGYTF
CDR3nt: TGCGCCAGCAGCCAAGGTAGCACAGGGGGACGGGGCTACACCTTC

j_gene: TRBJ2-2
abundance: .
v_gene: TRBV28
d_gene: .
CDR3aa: CASSLRGTANTGELFF
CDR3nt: TGTGCCAGCAGTTTAAGGGGAACCGCGAACACCGGGGAGCTGTTTTTT

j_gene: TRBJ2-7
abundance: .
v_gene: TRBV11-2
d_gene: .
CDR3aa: CASSLVRGESYEQYF
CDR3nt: TGTGCCAGCAGCTTAGTCAGGGGTGAATCCTACGAGCAGTACTTC

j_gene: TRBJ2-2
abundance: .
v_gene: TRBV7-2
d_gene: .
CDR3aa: CASSPSRPHTGELFF
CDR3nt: TGTGCCAGCAGCCCGAGCAGGCCTCACACCGGGGAGCTGTTTTTT

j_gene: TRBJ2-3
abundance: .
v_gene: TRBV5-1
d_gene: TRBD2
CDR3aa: CASSFTLAGALDTQYF
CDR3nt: TGCGCCAGCAGCTTTACGCTAGCGGGAGCATTAGATACGCAGTATTTT

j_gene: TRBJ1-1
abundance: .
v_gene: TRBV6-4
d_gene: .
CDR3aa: CASRQGTNTEAFF
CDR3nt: TGTGCCAGCAGACAGGGCACGAACACTGAAGCTTTCTTT

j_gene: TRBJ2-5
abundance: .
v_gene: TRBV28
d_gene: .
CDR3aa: CASSRRTLVETQYF
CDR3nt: TGTGCCAGCAGCCGACGGACCCTCGTGGAGACCCAGTACTTC

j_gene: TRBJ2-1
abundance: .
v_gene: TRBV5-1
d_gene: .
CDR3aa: CASSSTGSTDNEQFF
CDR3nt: TGCGCCAGCAGTTCTACAGGGTCCACGGACAATGAGCAGTTCTTC

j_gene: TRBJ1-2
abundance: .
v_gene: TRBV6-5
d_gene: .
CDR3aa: CASSYSPPSVYGYTF
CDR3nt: TGTGCCAGCAGTTACTCCCCCCCTTCGGTCTATGGCTACACCTTC

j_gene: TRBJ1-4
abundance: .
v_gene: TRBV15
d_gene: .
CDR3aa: CATSSRVGGEKLFF
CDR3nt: TGTGCCACCAGCTCCCGGGTGGGGGGGGAAAAACTGTTTTTT

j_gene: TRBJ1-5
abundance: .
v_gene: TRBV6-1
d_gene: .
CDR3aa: CASSALDSRNQPQHF
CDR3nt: TGTGCCAGCAGCGCCCTAGACAGTCGTAATCAGCCCCAGCATTTT

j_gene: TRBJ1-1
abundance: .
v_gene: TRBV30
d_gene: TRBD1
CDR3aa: CAWNRGVDTEAFF
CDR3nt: TGTGCCTGGAACAGGGGGGTTGACACTGAAGCTTTCTTT

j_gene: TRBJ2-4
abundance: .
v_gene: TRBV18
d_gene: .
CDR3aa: CASSEDRNIQYF
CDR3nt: TGTGCCAGCTCAGAAGACCGGAACATTCAGTACTTC

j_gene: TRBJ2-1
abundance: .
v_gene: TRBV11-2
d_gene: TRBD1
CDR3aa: CASSPPGDRGDFF
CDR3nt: TGTGCCAGCAGCCCCCCGGGAGACAGGGGTGATTTCTTC

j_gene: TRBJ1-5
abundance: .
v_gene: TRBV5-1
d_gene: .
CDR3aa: CASSLDGGYSNQPQHF
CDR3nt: TGCGCCAGCAGCTTGGACGGAGGTTATAGCAATCAGCCCCAGCATTTT

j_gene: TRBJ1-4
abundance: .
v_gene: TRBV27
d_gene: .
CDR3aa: CASSRGAVGTNEKLFF
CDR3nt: TGTGCCAGCAGCCGGGGGGCGGTGGGTACTAATGAAAAACTGTTTTTT

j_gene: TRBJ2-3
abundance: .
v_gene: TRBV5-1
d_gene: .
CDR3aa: CASSSKDTQYF
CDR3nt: TGCGCCAGCAGCTCGAAAGATACGCAGTATTTT

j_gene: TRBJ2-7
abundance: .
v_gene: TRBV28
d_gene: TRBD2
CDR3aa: CASSLVGGRQQYF
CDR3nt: TGTGCCAGCAGTTTGGTGGGCGGGAGACAGCAGTACTTC

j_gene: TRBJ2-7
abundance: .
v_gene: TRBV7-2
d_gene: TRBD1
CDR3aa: CASSSTGTEQYF
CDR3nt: TGTGCCAGCAGCTCGACAGGGACCGAGCAGTACTTC

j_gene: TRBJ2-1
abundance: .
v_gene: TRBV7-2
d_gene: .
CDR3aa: CASTHLTRGTTGSDEQFF
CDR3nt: TGTGCCAGCACCCATCTAACGAGGGGGACAACCGGCAGCGATGAGCAGTTCTTC

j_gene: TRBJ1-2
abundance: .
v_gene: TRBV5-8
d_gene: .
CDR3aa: CASSLGLKYGYTF
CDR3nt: TGTGCCAGCAGCTTGGGACTGAAGTATGGCTACACCTTC

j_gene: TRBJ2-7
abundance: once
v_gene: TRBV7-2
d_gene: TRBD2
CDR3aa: CASSLVGGFGTSSYEQYF
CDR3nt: TGTGCCAGCAGCTTAGTTGGAGGCTTTGGGACTAGCTCCTACGAGCAGTACTTC

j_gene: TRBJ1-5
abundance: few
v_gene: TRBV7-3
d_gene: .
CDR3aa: CASSKDRNQPQHF
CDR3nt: TGTGCCAGCAGCAAGGACCGCAATCAGCCCCAGCATTTT

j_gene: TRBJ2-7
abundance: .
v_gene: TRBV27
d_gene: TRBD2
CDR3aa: CASSLRFWASGSYEQYF
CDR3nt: TGTGCCAGCAGTTTAAGGTTCTGGGCTAGCGGGAGCTACGAGCAGTACTTC

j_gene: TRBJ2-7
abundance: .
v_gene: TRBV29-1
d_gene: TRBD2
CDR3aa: CSVGPLAASYEQYF
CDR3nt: TGCAGCGTCGGACCACTAGCGGCCTCCTACGAGCAGTACTTC

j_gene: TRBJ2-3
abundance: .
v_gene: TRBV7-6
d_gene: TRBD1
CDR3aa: CASSTSYRGSTDTQYF
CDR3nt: TGTGCCAGCAGCACGAGCTACAGGGGAAGCACAGATACGCAGTATTTT